Shown below are 19 T cell receptor beta chains from a single sample sequenced in a study of Ad26.COV2.S vaccination and SARS-CoV-2 variants. This table comes from immunoSEQ multiplex PCR, and its TCRdb copy is limited to in-frame clones, with some not included. Found here are about half a million clones, about 88% of them singletons; the top ten hold about 1.7%. Treatment given: roughly 20 received Ad26.COV2.S at low or high dose, single or two shots; five or six received placebo; per-sample allocation not given. Specimens were obtained on day 63 following the first vaccine or placebo injection. The input for sequencing was peripheral blood, taken in a trial of Ad26.COV2.S vaccine versus placebo. These receptors all come from a person between 18 and 59 years old who received the Ad26.COV2.S COVID-19 vaccine or a placebo.

The chain combines TRBV19 with TRBJ2-2; 13 bases map to TRBD2. V lost 9 bases, J lost 1 base, and 8 bases stayed unmatched. CDR3 length: 17 residues. Germline V lookup: CDR1 LNHDA, CDR2 SQIVND (reference sequence). CDR3 in amino acids: CASRPWTSGGNTGELFF. The CDR3 region has the DNA TGTGCCAGCCGTCCCTGGACTAGCGGGGGGAACACCGGGGAGCTGTTTTTT.

The rearrangement links TRBV7-2 to TRBJ1-5; TRBD1 might be the D (5 bases). Germline CDR1 and CDR2: SGHTA and FQGNSA. V was cut by 5 bases and J by 8 bases, with 16 bases left in between. The CDR3 is made up of 14 amino acids. The CDR3 reads CASSQNIGGKPQHF. In nucleotides, the CDR3 is TGTGCCAGCAGCCAAAATATCGGGGGAAAGCCCCAGCATTTT.

V gene TRBV19 combines with J gene TRBJ2-2; 10 nucleotides line up with TRBD1. Germline V gene lookup returns CDR1 LNHDA and CDR2 SQIVND (reference sequence). Unmatched junction bases numbered 12, after V lost 7 bases and J lost 4 bases. The CDR3 extends over 17 amino acids. CDR3 region: CASTTRDRGWGTGELFF. The CDR3 coding sequence is TGTGCCAGTACCACAAGGGACAGGGGATGGGGCACCGGGGAGCTGTTTTTT. The variable domain in full, completed from reference TRBV19 and TRBJ2-2, reads DGGITQSPKYLFRKEGQNVTLSCEQNLNHDAMYWYRQDPGQGLRLIYYSQIVNDFQKGDIAEGYSVSREKKESFPLTVTSAQKNPTAFYLCASTTRDRGWGTGELFFGEGSRLTVL.

This sequence joins TRBV29-1 and TRBJ2-7; either TRBD1 or TRBD2 may supply D (5 bases each). Germline CDR1 and CDR2: SQVTM and ANQGSEA. The CDR3 runs 17 residues. The V end lost 2 bases, the J end lost 2 bases, and 22 bases lay between the germline ends. The CDR3 DNA sequence: TGCAGCGTTGAAACGGACCGTGACGGGACGGACACCTACGAGCAGTACTTC. It translates to CSVETDRDGTDTYEQYF.

V gene TRBV10-3 combines with J gene TRBJ1-1; no definite D call. Germline CDR1 reads ENHRY; CDR2 reads SYGVKD. CDR3 length: 14 amino acids. V lost 3 bases to trimming and J lost 1 base, with 9 bases between them. For the CDR3, the DNA is TGTGCCATCAGTGACGCGGGCAGGAACACTGAAGCTTTCTTT. Protein product: CAISDAGRNTEAFF.

The V and J genes are TRBV10-3 and TRBJ2-1, with no clear D. The V gene's germline CDR1 is ENHRY and CDR2 SYGVKD. This CDR3 contains 15 residues. Trimming left V 0 bases short and J 7 bases short, with 13 bases between. The CDR3 protein is CAISESIDKHNEQFF. CDR3 in DNA: TGTGCCATCAGTGAGTCGATAGATAAACATAATGAGCAGTTCTTC.

The chain joins TRBV18 to TRBJ1-1; a possible D gene is TRBD1 (5 bases). CDR3 length: 16 residues. The ends were cut back, 6 bases at V and 1 base at J, with 18 bases in the middle. CDR1 KGHSH and CDR2 LQKENI come from the germline V gene. The CDR3 reads CASSTNRGAGNTEAFF. The CDR3 DNA sequence: TGTGCCAGCTCCACCAATCGGGGCGCGGGGAACACTGAAGCTTTCTTT.

The genes are TRBV7-9 and TRBJ1-2, with D possibly being TRBD1 (5 bases). Germline values: CDR1 SEHNR, CDR2 FQNEAQ (reference sequence). This CDR3 comprises 15 residues. Trimming stripped 1 base from V and 5 bases from J, with 14 bases between. This CDR3 reads CASSLDGGKAYGYTF. CDR3 nucleotide sequence: TGTGCCAGCAGCTTAGATGGGGGGAAGGCGTATGGCTACACCTTC.

J is TRBJ1-3 and V is TRBV29-1; D ambiguous. Trimming took 3 bases from V and 9 from J, leaving 18 bases between them. This CDR3 has 14 residues. Germline lookup yields CDR1 SQVTM and CDR2 ANQGSEA. In DNA, the CDR3 is TGCAGCGTTGAGGTCGCGGGTCCCGGTAGCACCATATATTTT. Residues: CSVEVAGPGSTIYF.

V usage is TRBV10-2 and J usage is TRBJ1-1; no reliable D call. The CDR3 sequence is 14 residues long. From germline, CDR1 is WSHSY and CDR2 SAAADI. V dropped 3 bases and J dropped 0 bases, with 8 bases sitting between them. The CDR3 region has the DNA TGCGCCAGCAGTGACTCTCGGATGAACACTGAAGCTTTCTTT. Amino acid sequence: CASSDSRMNTEAFF.

This clone occurred a few times. The chain joins TRBV7-8 to TRBJ1-6, with D tentatively TRBD1 (6 bases). Germline lookup yields CDR1 SGHVS and CDR2 FQNEAQ. The CDR3 is made up of 17 amino acids. The V and J ends lost 5 bases and 9 bases respectively, with 23 bases between them. The CDR3 loop reads CASSREGVFRGGSPLHF. The CDR3 DNA follows: TGTGCCAGCAGCCGAGAGGGAGTTTTCAGGGGTGGTTCACCCCTCCACTTT.

This clone was counted a single time. The chain has TRBV3-1 (or the pseudogene TRBV3-2) and TRBJ2-2; 7 positions agree with TRBD2. Trimming removed 4 bases from V and 1 base from J; junction bases left unmatched: 15. This CDR3 has 19 residues. Per the germline V gene, CDR1 is LGHDT and CDR2 is YNNKEL (reference sequence). Written as DNA, the CDR3 is TGTGCCAGCAGCCCCGCGGGGCCCGCGGGGGACTTGAACACCGGGGAGCTGTTTTTT. It yields the protein CASSPAGPAGDLNTGELFF.

V gene TRBV9 combines with J gene TRBJ2-4; 9 bases are a match to TRBD1. The trim removed 0 bases at V and 6 bases at J, leaving 7 bases unmatched. The CDR3 has 16 residues. The germline CDR1 and CDR2 sequences are SGDLS and YYNGEE. This CDR3 is CASSVGGDRAGNIQYF. The CDR3 nucleotides are TGTGCCAGCAGCGTAGGTGGGGACAGGGCGGGAAACATTCAGTACTTC.

The rearrangement joins TRBV28 to TRBJ1-5; D may be TRBD1 (5 bases). Germline V gene sequence: CDR1 MDHEN, CDR2 SYDVKM. The CDR3 contains 16 residues. With 5 bases removed from V and 6 bases from J, the gap between germline ends came to 20 bases. The CDR3 is CASSGAGPVTVQPQHF. In DNA form, the CDR3 reads TGTGCCAGCAGTGGGGCCGGGCCTGTGACCGTTCAGCCCCAGCATTTT.

This chain links TRBV5-1 with TRBJ1-2; tentative D call: TRBD1 (6 bases). CDR1 and CDR2 (germline): SGHRS, YFSETQ. V dropped 1 base and J dropped 4 bases, with 11 bases sitting between them. The CDR3 has 14 residues. CDR3 sequence (DNA): TGCGCCAGCAGCTTGTCGGGCAGGGGCTATGGCTACACCTTC. Protein product: CASSLSGRGYGYTF.

The chain recombines TRBV4-1 with TRBJ2-4; 7 bases are a match to TRBD1. Trimming took 4 bases from V and 0 from J; bases not matched to a gene: 6. The germline CDR1 and CDR2 sequences are MGHRA and YSYEKL. This CDR3 has 16 residues. CDR3 loop: CASSPGTELAKNIQYF. In nucleotides, the CDR3 is TGCGCCAGCAGCCCCGGGACAGAGTTAGCCAAAAACATTCAGTACTTC.

The V and J genes are TRBV29-1 and TRBJ1-2; D call uncertain. This CDR3 region has 13 residues. CDR1 and CDR2 from the germline V gene are SQVTM and ANQGSEA. V was trimmed by 3 bases and J by 0 bases, leaving 8 bases between them. The CDR3 is CSVDNGPNYGYTF. The CDR3 DNA reads as TGCAGCGTTGATAACGGACCTAACTATGGCTACACCTTC.

This chain links TRBV18 with TRBJ1-1, with D perhaps TRBD1 (5 bases). Trimming removed 0 bases at V and 11 bases at J, with 10 bases between. The CDR3 contains 12 residues. The germline V gene encodes CDR1 KGHSH and CDR2 LQKENI. The DNA for the CDR3 is TGTGCCAGCTCACCACCGGGGGTAGGTGCTTTCTTT. Protein product: CASSPPGVGAFF.

This chain uses TRBV10-3 with TRBJ2-1; D may be TRBD2 (5 bases). The CDR3 extends over 16 amino acids. The germline V gene has CDR1 ENHRY and CDR2 SYGVKD. The V end lost 2 bases, the J end lost 0 bases, and 11 bases lay between the germline ends. CDR3 in amino acids: CAISEEGRSSYNEQFF. The CDR3, as DNA: TGTGCCATCAGTGAGGAGGGCAGAAGCTCCTACAATGAGCAGTTCTTC.